The TCR beta chain described here comes from a study of T cells in Graves' hyperthyroidism and ophthalmopathy (dated by TCRdb to between 2019 and 2020). Regarding the complete study: Peripheral blood was collected at initial diagnosis, before any treatment. A discovery cohort of about 95 patients, 43 with Graves' ophthalmopathy and about 58 with stable Graves' hyperthyroidism, was used to find distinguishing TCR V-J signatures. Whether ophthalmopathy could be predicted prospectively was tested in an independent validation cohort made up of under 20 hyperthyroidism patients plus 17 patients who later progressed to ophthalmopathy. The 85 to 100 discovery patients were randomly split 7:3 into training and test sets. Thyroid tissue and blood T-cell repertoires from more than 5 Graves' hyperthyroidism patients were also compared in the study. Following sampling, methimazole starting at 30 mg daily was given to hyperthyroidism patients, and high-dose intravenous methylprednisolone was given to ophthalmopathy patients. The paper describes TCR Vbeta CDR3 sequencing of 135 peripheral blood samples, made up of fewer than 50 ophthalmopathy patients, approximately 73 hyperthyroidism patients and some 17 progressor patients. General findings and caveats noted by the study authors: No statistical method was used to fix the sample size in advance, and group allocation was not hidden from the investigators. Most expanded thyroid clonotypes (frequency above 0.001) were also detected in blood, a finding suggesting that blood repertoires may reflect thyroid immune responses. During validation, the model predicted progression to ophthalmopathy a median of roughly 7.1 months ahead of onset, with approximately 71% sensitivity and around 73% specificity. A 13 V-J signature model separated ophthalmopathy from stable hyperthyroidism, with approximately 86% sensitivity and 81% to 83% specificity in cross-validation and 80%/75% in testing.

This clonotype was observed many times. Its recognized antigen is unknown. No base-level quality is on record; no much larger clone is a single base apart. The germline ends are 14 bases apart after V is trimmed by 5 bases and J by 4 bases. From cysteine to phenylalanine, the CDR3 is 14 amino acids long. The kept DNA is CDR3 alone, 42 bases in frame from the first base. Reading the germline V gene gives CDR1 SGHTA and CDR2 FQGNSA. Amplification of TCR beta CDR3 regions was carried out from RNA transcripts. The first round of RT-PCR for the TCR CDR3 was performed with the HTBI primer set and the Qiagen OneStep RT-PCR kit. The libraries were constructed in a second round of multiplex PCR and then size-selected and purified. Paired-end sequencing of the libraries was performed with 100 bp reads on an Illumina HiSeq2000. In the authors' own workflow: SOAPnuke was used to process the raw data, removing reads that contained adapters or uncalled bases, had a mean Phred below 15, or lacked an exact match to the constant primer or identifier. High-quality paired reads were merged with COPE v1.2.5, and unique nucleotide sequences were defined as clonotypes. MiTCR v1.1 was used to align the clonotypes against IMGT TRBV, TRBD and TRBJ reference segments. The analysis was restricted to V-J combinations with a frequency above 0.0001, which together covered 98% to 99.2% of the repertoires. The TCS score was defined as F50 (clonal expansion) divided by E x V (chaos), with BLOSUM62-based TCRdist calculated between CDR3 peptides within each V-J. Welch's t-statistics and random forest reduced several hundred V-J features to about 13, which were used in a naive Bayes classifier (R e1071). The similarity between thyroid and blood repertoires was quantified using the Morisita-Horn index. Using fastp trimming at Q25 and MiXCR clonotype assembly, TCRdb reanalyzed the public sequencing data and kept in-frame beta chains. Merged by CDR3 protein, the rows form single entries marked with the most common genes and DNA. In this record, the V and J calls reflect TCRdb's handling and not the investigators' own analysis. This sample holds 750,000 to 950,000 distinct CDR3 sequences; over 35% were observed only once. Jointly, the top ten make up around 9.3% of the sample.

Stable Graves' hyperthyroidism was defined as the absence of progression to ophthalmopathy over 18 months of follow-up. Hyperthyroidism patients were aged 18 to 65 years and newly diagnosed, with disease duration of less than 2 months. Patients with uncontrolled infections, other autoimmune diseases, pregnancy or lactation were excluded. Diagnoses were established on the basis of clinical symptoms, serum thyroxine and TRAb, thyroid ultrasound, and orbital computed tomography. PBMCs were separated from around 9.1 ml of fresh peripheral blood using Ficoll-Paque density gradient centrifugation. Total RNA was extracted using Trizol reagent, and RNA quality was assessed on an Agilent 2100 Bioanalyzer.

The sequence was collected from a man younger than 35 with Graves' hyperthyroidism. The chain is encoded by TRBV7-2 joined to TRBJ1-2; too little of a D gene remains to name it. Sequencing was performed on blood. The base sequence is TGTGCCAGCAGCCTGGATCCTGGTCCCTATGGCTACACCTTC. It translates to CASSLDPGPYGYTF. With all but the CDR3 taken from the reference TRBV7-2 and TRBJ1-2 genes, the full variable domain is: GAGVSQSPSNKVTEKGKDVELRCDPISGHTALYWYRQSLGQGLEFLIYFQGNSAPDKSGLPSDRFSAERTGGSVSTLTIQRTQQEDSAVYLCASSLDPGPYGYTFGSGTRLTVV.